Below, 9 T cell receptor beta chains from the same sample are listed, as sequenced in a study of response to subunit inactivated influenza vaccine. TCRdb analysed the RT-PCR reads with MiXCR anew, one entry per CDR3 protein. The sample carries approximately 490,000 distinct CDR3 sequences, 6.5% to 8% recorded once. The material sequenced was PBMCs from blood, taken less than 30 months after vaccination. The receptor set was obtained from a man aged 45 to 70 who received an inactivated influenza vaccine.

At least ten counts were recorded for this clonotype. V usage is TRBV5-1 and J usage is TRBJ1-6; 9 bases are a match to TRBD1. The ends lost 4 bases at V and 12 bases at J; junction bases unmatched: 8. Germline V gene sequence: CDR1 SGHRS, CDR2 YFSETQ. The CDR3 contains 14 residues. CDR3: CASSPGTGQQPLHF. DNA for the CDR3: TGCGCCAGCAGCCCCGGGACAGGGCAGCAACCCCTCCACTTT. Filled out from reference TRBV5-1 and TRBJ1-6, the complete variable domain reads KAGVTQTPRYLIKTRGQQVTLSCSPISGHRSVSWYQQTPGQGLQFLFEYFSETQRNKGNFPGRFSGRQFSNSRSEMNVSTLELGDSALYLCASSPGTGQQPLHFGNGTRLTVT.

This clonotype was seen repeatedly, ten times or more. The chain links TRBV6-5 to TRBJ2-1; 11 positions agree with TRBD2. CDR3 size: 16 residues. Looked up from germline, CDR1 is MNHEY and CDR2 is SVGAGI. The J segment lost 4 bases and the V segment lost 1 base, leaving 3 bases of the junction unmatched. The chain's CDR3 is CASSYLLAGAYNEQFF. DNA of the CDR3: TGTGCCAGCAGTTACTTACTAGCGGGAGCATACAATGAGCAGTTCTTC.

This clonotype was observed many times. The chain recombines TRBV6-5 with TRBJ2-1; 8 bases align to TRBD1. Germline CDR1 reads MNHEY; CDR2 reads SVGAGI. The CDR3 loop spans 18 amino acids. With 0 bases clipped from V and 5 bases from J, the junction kept 12 bases outside the gene matches. The CDR3 protein is CASSYSPPWQGANNEQFF. The CDR3 DNA follows: TGTGCCAGCAGTTACTCTCCGCCGTGGCAGGGGGCTAACAATGAGCAGTTCTTC.

The chain carries TRBV5-6 and TRBJ2-1, with 7 nucleotides matching TRBD1. There are 16 residues in the CDR3. Trimming at V came to 4 bases and at J to 4 bases, leaving 11 bases not matched to a gene. CDR1 and CDR2 (germline): SGHDT, YYEEEE. In nucleotides, the CDR3 is TGTGCCAGCAGCGGACTTACAGGGGTGGGGTACAATGAGCAGTTCTTC. This translates into CASSGLTGVGYNEQFF. The variable domain in full, with the rest retrieved from reference TRBV5-6 and TRBJ2-1, is DAGVTQSPTHLIKTRGQQVTLRCSPKSGHDTVSWYQQALGQGPQFIFQYYEEEERQRGNFPDRFSGHQFPNYSSELNVNALLLGDSALYLCASSGLTGVGYNEQFFGPGTRLTVL.

This clonotype has more than one count but fewer than ten. This sequence joins TRBV15 and TRBJ2-5, with D maybe TRBD1 (6 bases). Germline lookup yields CDR1 LNHNV and CDR2 YYDKDF (reference sequence). CDR3 length: 14 residues. V lost 3 bases and J 4 bases, leaving 12 bases between the germline ends. The CDR3 region has the DNA TGTGCCACCAGCAGGGGACAAGGGGGAGAGACCCAGTACTTC. Protein: CATSRGQGGETQYF.

The rearrangement uses TRBV28 and TRBJ1-2; 9 bases line up with TRBD1. Trimming took 5 bases from V and 3 from J; bases not matched to a gene: 10. CDR3 size: 16 residues. From germline, CDR1 is MDHEN and CDR2 SYDVKM. As DNA, the CDR3 is TGTGCCAGCAGTCTCCCCGGCGGGGACAGGGACTATGGCTACACCTTC. This gives the protein CASSLPGGDRDYGYTF.

By its share, this clonotype is medium-sized. This chain uses TRBV5-1 with TRBJ2-7; D not resolved. Trimming cost V 0 bases and J 0 bases, with 10 bases left between them. The CDR3 consists of 15 residues. Germline lookup yields CDR1 SGHRS and CDR2 YFSETQ. CDR3 coding DNA: TGCGCCAGCAGCTTGGGTGTTAGCAGCTCCTACGAGCAGTACTTC. It codes for CASSLGVSSSYEQYF.

This clonotype turned up a few times. The CDR3 bases are TGTGCCAGCAGCCCAAGGCGGGGGGATTATACGCAGTATTTT. Translating gives CASSPRRGDYTQYF. The chain is built from TRBV7-6 and TRBJ2-3; 8 bases line up with TRBD2. V was pared by 5 bases and J by 7 bases, with 8 bases of the junction left unmatched. Germline V gene lookup returns CDR1 SGHVS and CDR2 FNYEAQ. The CDR3 has 14 amino acids. The whole variable domain, filled in from reference TRBV7-6 and TRBJ2-3, reads GAGVSQSPRYKVTKRGQDVALRCDPISGHVSLYWYRQALGQGPEFLTYFNYEAQQDKSGLPNDRFSAERPEGSISTLTIQRTEQRDSAMYRCASSPRRGDYTQYFGPGTRLTVL.

This clonotype was detected many times. This chain joins TRBV5-1 and TRBJ1-1, with D maybe TRBD1 (5 bases). The CDR3 is 11 amino acids. In germline, CDR1 is SGHRS, CDR2 YFSETQ. V shed 8 bases and J shed 4 bases, with 9 bases lying between them. The CDR3 is CASQGSTEAFF. The CDR3 DNA is TGCGCCAGTCAGGGTAGCACTGAAGCTTTCTTT.